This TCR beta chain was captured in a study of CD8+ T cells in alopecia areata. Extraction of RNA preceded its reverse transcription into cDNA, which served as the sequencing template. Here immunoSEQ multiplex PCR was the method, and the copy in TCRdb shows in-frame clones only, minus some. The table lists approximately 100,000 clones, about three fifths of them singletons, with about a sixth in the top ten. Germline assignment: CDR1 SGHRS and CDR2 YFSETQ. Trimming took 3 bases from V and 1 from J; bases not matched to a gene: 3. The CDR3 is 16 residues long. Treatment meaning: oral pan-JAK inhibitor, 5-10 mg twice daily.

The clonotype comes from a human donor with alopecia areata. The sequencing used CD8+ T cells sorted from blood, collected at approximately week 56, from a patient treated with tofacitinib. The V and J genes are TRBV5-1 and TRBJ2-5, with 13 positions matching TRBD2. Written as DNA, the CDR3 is TGCGCCAGCAGCTCCGGGACTAGCGGGACCCAAGAGACCCAGTACTTC. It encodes CASSSGTSGTQETQYF.